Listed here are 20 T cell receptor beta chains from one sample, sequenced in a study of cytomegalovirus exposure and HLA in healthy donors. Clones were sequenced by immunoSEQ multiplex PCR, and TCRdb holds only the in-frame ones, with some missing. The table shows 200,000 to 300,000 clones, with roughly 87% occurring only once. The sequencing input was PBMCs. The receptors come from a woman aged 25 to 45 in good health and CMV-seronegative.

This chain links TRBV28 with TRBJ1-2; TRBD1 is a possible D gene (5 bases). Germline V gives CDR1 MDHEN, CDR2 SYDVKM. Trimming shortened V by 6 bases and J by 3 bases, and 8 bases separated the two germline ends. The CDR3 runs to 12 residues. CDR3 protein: CASRGTDYGYTF. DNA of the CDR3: TGTGCCAGCAGAGGGACGGACTATGGCTACACCTTC.

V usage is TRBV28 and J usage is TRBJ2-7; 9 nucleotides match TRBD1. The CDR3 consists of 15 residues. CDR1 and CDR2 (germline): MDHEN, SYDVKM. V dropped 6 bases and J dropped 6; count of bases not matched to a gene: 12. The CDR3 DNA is TGTGCCAGCAGGATACTGGGACAGGGTAGTGTCGAGCAGTACTTC. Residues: CASRILGQGSVEQYF.

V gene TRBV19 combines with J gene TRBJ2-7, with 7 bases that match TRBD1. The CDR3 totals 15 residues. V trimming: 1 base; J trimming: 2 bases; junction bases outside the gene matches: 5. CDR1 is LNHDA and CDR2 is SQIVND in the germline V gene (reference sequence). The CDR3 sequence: CASSIVAQGAYEQYF. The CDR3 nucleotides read TGTGCCAGTAGTATAGTGGCTCAGGGGGCCTACGAGCAGTACTTC.

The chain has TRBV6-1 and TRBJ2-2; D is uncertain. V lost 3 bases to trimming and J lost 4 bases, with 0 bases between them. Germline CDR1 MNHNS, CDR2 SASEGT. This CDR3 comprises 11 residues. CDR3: CASSDTGELFF. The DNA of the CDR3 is TGTGCCAGCAGTGACACCGGGGAGCTGTTTTTT.

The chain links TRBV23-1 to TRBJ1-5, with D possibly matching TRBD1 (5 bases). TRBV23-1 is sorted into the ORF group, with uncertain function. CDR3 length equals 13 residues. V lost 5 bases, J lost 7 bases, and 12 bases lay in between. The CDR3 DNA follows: TGCGCCAGCAGTGGACCAGGGAGGCAGCCCCAGCATTTT. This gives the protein CASSGPGRQPQHF.

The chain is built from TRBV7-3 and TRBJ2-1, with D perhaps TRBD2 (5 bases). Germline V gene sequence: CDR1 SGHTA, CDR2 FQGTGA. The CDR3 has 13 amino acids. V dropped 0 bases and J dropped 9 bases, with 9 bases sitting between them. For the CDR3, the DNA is TGTGCCAGCAGCTTAACTAGCGTGGGTGAGCAGTTCTTC. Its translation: CASSLTSVGEQFF.

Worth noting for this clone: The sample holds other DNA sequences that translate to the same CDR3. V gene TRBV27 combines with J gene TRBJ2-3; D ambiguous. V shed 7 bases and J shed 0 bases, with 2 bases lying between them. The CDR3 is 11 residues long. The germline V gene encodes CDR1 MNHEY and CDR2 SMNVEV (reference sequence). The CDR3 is CASTSTDTQYF. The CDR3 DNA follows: TGTGCCAGCACTAGCACAGATACGCAGTATTTT.

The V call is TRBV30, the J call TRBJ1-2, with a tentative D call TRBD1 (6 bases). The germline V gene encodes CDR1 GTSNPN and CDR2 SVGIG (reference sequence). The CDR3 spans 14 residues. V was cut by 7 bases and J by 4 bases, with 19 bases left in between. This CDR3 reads CASKGGGLSYGYTF. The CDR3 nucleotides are TGTGCCTCGAAGGGTGGGGGGCTTAGCTATGGCTACACCTTC. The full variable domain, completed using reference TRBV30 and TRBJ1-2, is SQTIHQWPATLVQPVGSPLSLECTVEGTSNPNLYWYRQAAGRGLQLLFYSVGIGQISSEVPQNLSASRPQDRQFILSSKKLLLSDSGFYLCASKGGGLSYGYTFGSGTRLTVV.

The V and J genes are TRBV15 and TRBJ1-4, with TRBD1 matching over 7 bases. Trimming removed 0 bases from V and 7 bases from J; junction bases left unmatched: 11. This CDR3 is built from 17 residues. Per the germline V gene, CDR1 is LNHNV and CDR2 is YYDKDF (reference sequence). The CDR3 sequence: CATSRDRPDRFGEKLFF. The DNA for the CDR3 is TGTGCCACCAGCAGAGATCGGCCGGACAGGTTTGGTGAAAAACTGTTTTTT.

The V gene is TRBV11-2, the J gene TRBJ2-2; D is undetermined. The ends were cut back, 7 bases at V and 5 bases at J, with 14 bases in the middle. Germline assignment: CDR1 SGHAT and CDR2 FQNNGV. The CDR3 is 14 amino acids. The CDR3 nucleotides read TGTGCCAGCACCCGAGGACGACCAACCGGGGAGCTGTTTTTT. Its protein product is CASTRGRPTGELFF.

The CDR3: CASSLSWGASNEQYF. The CDR3 DNA reads as TGTGCCAGCAGTTTATCGTGGGGGGCCTCAAACGAGCAGTACTTC. The rearrangement joins TRBV27 to TRBJ2-7, with D possibly called TRBD1 or TRBD2 (6 bases each). V lost 0 bases to trimming and J lost 5 bases, with 14 bases between them. The CDR3 totals 15 residues. Looked up from germline, CDR1 is MNHEY and CDR2 is SMNVEV (reference sequence).

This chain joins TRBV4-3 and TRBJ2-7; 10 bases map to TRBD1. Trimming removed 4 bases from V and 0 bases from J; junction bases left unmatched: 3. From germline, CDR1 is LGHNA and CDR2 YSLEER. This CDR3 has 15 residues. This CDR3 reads CASSLDRGPSYEQYF. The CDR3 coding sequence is TGCGCCAGCAGCCTTGACAGGGGGCCCTCCTACGAGCAGTACTTC.

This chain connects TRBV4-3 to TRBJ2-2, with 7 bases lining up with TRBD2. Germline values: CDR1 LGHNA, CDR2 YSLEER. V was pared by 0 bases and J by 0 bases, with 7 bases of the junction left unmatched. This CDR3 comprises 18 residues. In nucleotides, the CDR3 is TGCGCCAGCAGCCAAGATCGGAGCGGGACCGCGAACACCGGGGAGCTGTTTTTT. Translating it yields CASSQDRSGTANTGELFF.

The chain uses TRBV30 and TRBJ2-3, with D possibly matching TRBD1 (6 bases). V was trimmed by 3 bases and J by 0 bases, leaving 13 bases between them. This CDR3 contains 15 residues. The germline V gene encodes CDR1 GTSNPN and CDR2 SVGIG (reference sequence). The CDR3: CAWSAGTPSTDTQYF. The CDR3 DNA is TGTGCCTGGAGCGCCGGGACACCAAGCACAGATACGCAGTATTTT. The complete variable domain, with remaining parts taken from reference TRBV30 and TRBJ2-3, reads SQTIHQWPATLVQPVGSPLSLECTVEGTSNPNLYWYRQAAGRGLQLLFYSVGIGQISSEVPQNLSASRPQDRQFILSSKKLLLSDSGFYLCAWSAGTPSTDTQYFGPGTRLTVL.

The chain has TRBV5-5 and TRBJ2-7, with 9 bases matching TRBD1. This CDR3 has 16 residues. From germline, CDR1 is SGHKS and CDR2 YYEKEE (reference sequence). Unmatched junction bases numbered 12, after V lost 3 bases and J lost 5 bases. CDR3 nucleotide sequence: TGTGCCAGCAGCTCAGCGGCGGACAGGGGAAGACACGAGCAGTACTTC. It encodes CASSSAADRGRHEQYF. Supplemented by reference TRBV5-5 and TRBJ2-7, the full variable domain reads DAGVTQSPTHLIKTRGQQVTLRCSPISGHKSVSWYQQVLGQGPQFIFQYYEKEERGRGNFPDRFSARQFPNYSSELNVNALLLGDSALYLCASSSAADRGRHEQYFGPGTRLTVT.

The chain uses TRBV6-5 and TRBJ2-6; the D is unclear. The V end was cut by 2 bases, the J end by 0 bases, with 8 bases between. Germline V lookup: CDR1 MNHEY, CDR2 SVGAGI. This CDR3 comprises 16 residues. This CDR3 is CASSYHSSSGANVLTF. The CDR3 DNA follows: TGTGCCAGCAGTTACCATAGCAGCTCTGGGGCCAACGTCCTGACTTTC.

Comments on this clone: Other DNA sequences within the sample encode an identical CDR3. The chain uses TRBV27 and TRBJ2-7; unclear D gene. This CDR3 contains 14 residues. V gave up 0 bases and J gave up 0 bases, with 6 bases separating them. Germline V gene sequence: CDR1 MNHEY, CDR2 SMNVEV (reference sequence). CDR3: CASSLSGISYEQYF. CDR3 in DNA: TGTGCCAGCAGTTTATCAGGGATCTCCTACGAGCAGTACTTC.

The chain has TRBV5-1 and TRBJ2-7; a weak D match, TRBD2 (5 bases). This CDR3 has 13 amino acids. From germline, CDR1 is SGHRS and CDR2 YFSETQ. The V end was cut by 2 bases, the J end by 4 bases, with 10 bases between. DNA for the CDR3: TGCGCCAGCAGCTTAGTGGGAGAGTACGAGCAGTACTTC. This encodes CASSLVGEYEQYF.

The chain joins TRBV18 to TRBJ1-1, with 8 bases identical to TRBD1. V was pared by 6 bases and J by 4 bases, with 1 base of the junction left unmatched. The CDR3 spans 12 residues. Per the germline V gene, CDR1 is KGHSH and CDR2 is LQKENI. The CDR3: CASSQGATEAFF. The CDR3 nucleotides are TGTGCCAGCTCCCAGGGGGCCACTGAAGCTTTCTTT. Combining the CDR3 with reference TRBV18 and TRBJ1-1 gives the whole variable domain NAGVMQNPRHLVRRRGQEARLRCSPMKGHSHVYWYRQLPEEGLKFMVYLQKENIIDESGMPKERFSAEFPKEGPSILRIQQVVRGDSAAYFCASSQGATEAFFGQGTRLTVV.

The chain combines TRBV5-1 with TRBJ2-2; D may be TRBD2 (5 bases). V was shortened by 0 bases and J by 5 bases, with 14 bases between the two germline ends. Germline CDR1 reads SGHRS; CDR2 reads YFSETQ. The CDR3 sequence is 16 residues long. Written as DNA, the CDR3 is TGCGCCAGCAGCTTGGCTGGCCGTCGGACTACCGGGGAGCTGTTTTTT. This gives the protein CASSLAGRRTTGELFF.